The clone carrying this TCR beta chain was counted a few times. Its antigen is not identified. The data are from a study of T-cell reconstitution after alpha-beta-depleted transplantation in children. Study-wide results and limits: There were reportedly several hundred expanded graft clones from which alpha-beta T cells came about two months after transplant. The main origin of T-cell counts and diversity one year after transplant was newly produced T cells. Some patients' high day-60 TCRbeta diversity was attributed to recipient cells surviving conditioning.

The CDR3 covers 13 residues. V shed 2 bases and J shed 3 bases, with 7 bases lying between them. CDR1 and CDR2 (germline): SEHNR, FQNEAQ (reference sequence). The TCRbeta library was prepared with unique molecular identifiers. MiXCR, run by TCRdb on the PCR reads, gives a single entry per CDR3 protein. The sample has roughly 400,000 distinct CDR3 sequences; approximately 41% are singletons. This chain joins TRBV7-9 and TRBJ1-2; D is uncertain. The receptor's source is a girl aged 2 to 10 with aplastic anemia, due to receive a stem cell transplant. The sequences come from PBMCs, collected before TCRalphabeta/CD19-depleted stem cell transplant. The CDR3 reads CASSLWDDYGYTF. The DNA for the CDR3 is TGTGCCAGCAGCTTATGGGATGACTATGGCTACACCTTC.